The following is a TCR beta chain sequence with its context. Measured with immunoSEQ multiplex PCR; TCRdb has only the in-frame clones, and not every one. This sample has tens of thousands of clones, with about 91% found just once. The sample belongs to a study of T cell changes during pregnancy in multiple sclerosis. The receptor comes from a female donor with multiple sclerosis, enrolled in a pregnancy study. The specimen was peripheral blood, collected before pregnancy.

The CDR3 loop is CASSIRAGTEAFF. DNA of the CDR3: TGTGCCAGTAGTATCCGGGCGGGCACTGAAGCTTTCTTT. The chain uses TRBV19 and TRBJ1-1; D gene uncertain. The CDR3 consists of 13 residues. Germline CDR1 is LNHDA and CDR2 is SQIVND (reference sequence). V lost 3 bases, J lost 4 bases, and 9 bases lay in between.